The clone carrying this TCR beta chain was seen only once. This table comes from immunoSEQ multiplex PCR, and its TCRdb copy is limited to in-frame clones, with some not included. This sample carries millions of clones, roughly 91% of them seen once, and the ten largest clones take roughly 1.7%. This record comes from a study of shared clonotypes between healthy human individuals. Naive CD8 isolation took CD45RO-negative cells positively selected for CCR7 and excluded terminally differentiated effector memory CD45RA+ cells. With V trimmed by 5 bases and J by 7 bases, 16 bases remained unmatched. This CDR3 is 16 amino acids long. CDR1 and CDR2 from the germline V gene are SGHNT and YYREEE (reference sequence).

The chain has TRBV5-4 and TRBJ2-7, with 9 bases fitting TRBD1. The sample consisted of naive CD8+ T cells from PBMCs. This clonotype originated in a young man in good health. Some clones in this sample may be carry-over from other donors' samples. The CDR3 coding sequence is TGTGCCAGCAGATCATCTCCGGGACAGGGAACGGAAGAGCAGTACTTC. Protein sequence: CASRSSPGQGTEEQYF.